Below, 23 T cell receptor beta chains from the same sample are listed, as sequenced in a study of cytomegalovirus exposure and HLA in healthy donors. The primer mix had 60 Vbeta and 13 Jbeta primers. Some clones are missing from TCRdb's copy, which holds only in-frame ones; the method was immunoSEQ multiplex PCR. This repertoire shows around 160,000 clones, 75% to 90% found once; its top ten account for more than 1.5%. The specimen sequenced was PBMCs. The receptors here all came from a human donor in good health.

The rearrangement joins TRBV18 to TRBJ1-1; TRBD1 might be the D (6 bases). V was shortened by 8 bases and J by 0 bases, with 13 bases between the two germline ends. Per the germline V gene, CDR1 is KGHSH and CDR2 is LQKENI. The CDR3 is 14 residues long. CDR3 loop: CASSLGGVNTEAFF. CDR3 nucleotides: TGTGCCAGCAGCCTAGGGGGGGTGAACACTGAAGCTTTCTTT.

The gene calls are TRBV27 and TRBJ1-2; D remains ambiguous. The CDR3 has 12 residues. Germline CDR1 reads MNHEY; CDR2 reads SMNVEV (reference sequence). The germline V and J ends were trimmed by 5 bases and 2 bases, with 6 bases remaining between them. The CDR3 DNA sequence: TGTGCCAGCAGTCCGGGAAACTATGGCTACACCTTC. Its translation is CASSPGNYGYTF.

The chain couples TRBV10-3 to TRBJ1-1; TRBD1 agrees at 8 bases. The CDR3 totals 14 residues. The V gene end was trimmed by 6 bases and the J gene end by 4 bases; junction bases not matched to a gene: 7. CDR1 is ENHRY and CDR2 is SYGVKD in the germline V gene. CDR3 in amino acids: CAIRKDRVPTEAFF. The CDR3, as DNA: TGTGCCATCAGGAAGGACAGGGTCCCCACTGAAGCTTTCTTT.

The chain carries TRBV5-1 and TRBJ1-6, with 9 bases lining up with TRBD1. The V gene end was trimmed by 3 bases and the J gene end by 7 bases; junction bases not matched to a gene: 2. The germline V gene has CDR1 SGHRS and CDR2 YFSETQ. This CDR3 spans 14 amino acids. For the CDR3, the DNA is TGCGCCAGCAGCTACGGACAGGGGAATTCACCCCTCCACTTT. Its translation: CASSYGQGNSPLHF.

As to this clone: An end of the junction does not agree with germline; a read error may underlie this. The chain links TRBV7-9 to TRBJ1-1; D perhaps matches TRBD1 (5 bases). The CDR3 totals 12 residues. CDR1 SEHNR and CDR2 FQNEAQ come from the germline V gene (reference sequence). The DNA for the CDR3 is TGTTCCAGCAGCTTAGGGGCGAATGAAGCTTTCTTT. Translation gives CSSSLGANEAFF.

The CDR3: CASSQTTGSGELFF. The CDR3 DNA reads as TGCGCCAGCAGCCAAACTACAGGGTCCGGGGAGCTGTTTTTT. This chain joins TRBV4-3 and TRBJ2-2, with a tentative D call TRBD1 (6 bases). CDR1 LGHNA and CDR2 YSLEER come from the germline V gene. Trimming took off 2 bases at V and 6 bases at J, with 10 bases between the two ends. CDR3 length: 14 residues.

V is TRBV15 and J is TRBJ2-2; 7 bases match TRBD1. This CDR3 is 16 amino acids long. Germline loops: CDR1 LNHNV, CDR2 YYDKDF (reference sequence). Trimming cost V 4 bases and J 0 bases; bases outside gene matches: 5. CDR3 DNA sequence: TGTGCCACCAGCATTAATACAGGGGCGAACACCGGGGAGCTGTTTTTT. Residues: CATSINTGANTGELFF.

V usage is TRBV7-2 and J usage is TRBJ2-7, with D unclear. Germline CDR1 reads SGHTA; CDR2 reads FQGNSA. The CDR3 contains 11 residues. V lost 5 bases and J 7 bases, leaving 9 bases between the germline ends. For the CDR3, the DNA is TGTGCCAGCAGCCTCCTTTTTGAGCAGTACTTC. Its translation: CASSLLFEQYF.

The chain joins TRBV2 to TRBJ2-5; TRBD2 aligns across 7 bases. Germline V gene sequence: CDR1 SNHLY, CDR2 FYNNEI. J lost 3 bases, V lost 6 bases, and 7 bases had no gene match. CDR3 length: 14 amino acids. In DNA, the CDR3 is TGTGCCAGCAGCTGGACTAGTCGAGAAGAGACCCAGTACTTC. Protein product: CASSWTSREETQYF.

The rearrangement links TRBV14 to TRBJ2-7; 7 bases agree with TRBD1. Germline assignment: CDR1 SGHDN and CDR2 FVKESK. The junction had 16 bases not matched to a gene; V was cut back by 4 bases and J by 7 bases. The CDR3 consists of 16 residues. DNA of the CDR3: TGTGCCAGCAGCCGACTCACAGGGGCGCTATTTGGGGAGCAGTACTTC. Protein sequence: CASSRLTGALFGEQYF.

This chain joins TRBV5-1 and TRBJ1-1; 8 bases match TRBD1. The germline V gene encodes CDR1 SGHRS and CDR2 YFSETQ. V gave up 2 bases and J gave up 2 bases; unmatched junction bases: 8. CDR3 length: 16 residues. CDR3 loop: CASSFRGQGYNTEAFF. The CDR3 coding sequence is TGCGCCAGCAGCTTTCGCGGACAGGGATATAACACTGAAGCTTTCTTT.

J is TRBJ2-7 and V is TRBV27, with 9 nucleotides matching TRBD1. Trimming removed 0 bases from V and 4 bases from J; junction bases left unmatched: 13. CDR3 length: 18 residues. Germline CDR1 MNHEY, CDR2 SMNVEV (reference sequence). This chain's CDR3 is CASSLSGGKTGGWYEQYF. Here the CDR3 DNA reads TGTGCCAGCAGTTTATCAGGAGGGAAGACAGGGGGTTGGTACGAGCAGTACTTC.

The J gene is TRBJ2-7, the V gene TRBV7-2; no definite D call. The CDR3 consists of 15 residues. The germline V and J ends were trimmed by 6 bases and 4 bases, with 19 bases remaining between them. The germline CDR1 and CDR2 sequences are SGHTA and FQGNSA. This CDR3 is CASRNYGSMSYEQYF. CDR3 nucleotides: TGTGCCAGCAGAAACTATGGTAGTATGTCTTACGAGCAGTACTTC.

The chain joins TRBV27 to TRBJ2-7; TRBD2 is a possible D gene (6 bases). V shed 5 bases and J shed 5 bases, with 16 bases lying between them. The CDR3 is 14 amino acids. Germline CDR1 and CDR2: MNHEY and SMNVEV (reference sequence). In DNA, the CDR3 is TGTGCCAGCAGTCGACGGGGGAAGTTCCACGAGCAGTACTTC. Encoded protein: CASSRRGKFHEQYF.

This clone has a single count. This sequence joins TRBV4-3 and TRBJ2-7, with D perhaps matching TRBD1 (5 bases). The germline gives CDR1 LGHNA, CDR2 YSLEER. V lost 2 bases and J 2 bases, leaving 13 bases between the germline ends. There are 15 residues in the CDR3. The CDR3 sequence: CASSQYQGFAYEQYF. The CDR3 bases are TGCGCCAGCAGCCAATACCAGGGATTCGCCTACGAGCAGTACTTC.

This chain connects TRBV7-9 to TRBJ1-2; D is perhaps TRBD1 (5 bases). Trimming took off 5 bases at V and 6 bases at J, with 16 bases between the two ends. CDR3 size: 14 residues. Looked up from germline, CDR1 is SEHNR and CDR2 is FQNEAQ (reference sequence). The chain's CDR3 is CASSPLGERNGYTF. CDR3 in DNA: TGTGCCAGCAGCCCCCTAGGGGAAAGGAATGGCTACACCTTC.

The chain uses TRBV7-9 and TRBJ1-2; 10 positions match TRBD1. Germline V CDR1 and CDR2: SEHNR, FQNEAQ (reference sequence). The CDR3 is 15 amino acids. The V segment lost 4 bases and the J segment 2 bases; nucleotides outside the gene matches: 4. This CDR3 is CASSSLDRGNYGYTF. The CDR3 bases are TGTGCCAGCAGCTCTTTGGACAGGGGGAACTATGGCTACACCTTC.

This chain joins TRBV6-5 and TRBJ1-1; no clear D gene. V gave up 7 bases and J gave up 9 bases, with 15 bases separating them. The CDR3 covers 12 residues. The germline V gene encodes CDR1 MNHEY and CDR2 SVGAGI. CDR3 residues: CASTEDGLKAFF. The CDR3 coding sequence is TGTGCCAGCACCGAAGATGGACTGAAAGCTTTCTTT.

This clone was counted a few times. CDR3 DNA sequence: TGTGCCAGTAGTCGGGACAGCTTATTCACTGAAGCTTTCTTT. Its translation: CASSRDSLFTEAFF. The rearrangement joins TRBV19 to TRBJ1-1; 7 bases are shared with TRBD1. The CDR3 runs to 14 residues. V gave up 5 bases and J gave up 4 bases; unmatched junction bases: 7. Germline-derived CDR1 and CDR2 are LNHDA and SQIVND (reference sequence).

CDR3 DNA: TGTGCCAGCAGTTACGTGCAGGGTGGCTACGAGCAGTACTTC. As protein: CASSYVQGGYEQYF. This chain links TRBV6-6 with TRBJ2-7; weak D call: TRBD1 (5 bases). The CDR3 loop spans 14 amino acids. Germline values: CDR1 MNHNY, CDR2 SVGAGI (reference sequence). With 2 bases removed from V and 3 bases from J, the gap between germline ends came to 11 bases.

This clone was observed a few times. V gene TRBV4-3 combines with J gene TRBJ2-3; 7 bases line up with TRBD1. CDR3 length equals 16 residues. Germline V gene lookup returns CDR1 LGHNA and CDR2 YSLEER. With V trimmed by 0 bases and J by 6 bases, 9 bases remained unmatched. The CDR3 is CASSQDSGQETDTQYF. The CDR3 DNA sequence: TGCGCCAGCAGCCAAGATTCCGGACAGGAGACCGATACGCAGTATTTT.

This sequence joins TRBV2 and TRBJ2-7; 7 bases match TRBD2. The V segment lost 10 bases and the J segment 6 bases; nucleotides outside the gene matches: 12. The length of the CDR3 is 13 residues. Germline CDR1 reads SNHLY; CDR2 reads FYNNEI. This CDR3 is CATRRAGVGEQYF. CDR3 nucleotides: TGTGCCACCCGTAGGGCGGGGGTCGGCGAGCAGTACTTC.

The chain recombines TRBV7-9 with TRBJ1-2; 7 bases fit TRBD1. Unmatched junction bases numbered 12, after V lost 7 bases and J lost 4 bases. In germline, CDR1 is SEHNR, CDR2 FQNEAQ (reference sequence). CDR3 size: 15 residues. In nucleotides, the CDR3 is TGTGCCAGCACCCACGCAGGGGGTCGTGGCTATGGCTACACCTTC. Amino acid sequence: CASTHAGGRGYGYTF.